This T cell receptor beta chain was identified in a study of T cells in localized non-small cell lung cancer. Findings and caveats of the study: Researchers found a median around 58 of the top 100 tumor clones in adjacent lung. Sequencing involved a lone tumor region, leaving heterogeneity possible. Greater T cell density in blood accompanied longer overall survival. Uninvolved adjacent lung showed peak T cell clonality, exceeding tumor.

This clone was picked up a small number of times. Its target is unknown. Some clones are missing from TCRdb's copy, which holds only in-frame ones; the method was immunoSEQ multiplex PCR. The repertoire holds tens of thousands of clones, with under 85% as singletons. This CDR3 is built from 17 residues. V was clipped by 0 bases and J by 6 bases, with 21 bases between them. The V gene's germline CDR1 is SGDLS and CDR2 YYNGEE. The chain employs TRBV9 and TRBJ2-5; tentative D call: TRBD2 (7 bases). This clonotype originated in an older female donor with stage II squamous cell lung carcinoma. The sequencing used peripheral blood, collected before any cancer treatment. DNA of the CDR3: TGTGCCAGCAGCGTAGGAGAGGTTGGGGGGGCTCAGCAGACCCAGTACTTC. It encodes CASSVGEVGGAQQTQYF.